The following is a T cell receptor (beta chain) sequence with its context. This entry is derived from a study of cytomegalovirus exposure and HLA in healthy donors. PCR amplification relied on 60 Vbeta primers (plus 13 Jbeta primers). Using immunoSEQ multiplex PCR, the repertoire was profiled, and TCRdb retains in-frame clones only, with some absent. The sample carries roughly 140,000 clones, about 80% recorded once. In germline, CDR1 is MGHRA, CDR2 YSYEKL. This CDR3 is 15 amino acids long. V lost 4 bases, J lost 0 bases, and 12 bases lay in between. This rearrangement joins TRBV4-1 to TRBJ1-1; D gene ambiguous. Sequencing was done on a sample of PBMCs. The source of this sequence is a man in his forties in good health and CMV-seronegative. CDR3 in amino acids: CASSRLTGVNTEAFF. CDR3 in DNA: TGCGCCAGCAGCCGCCTCACCGGGGTGAACACTGAAGCTTTCTTT.